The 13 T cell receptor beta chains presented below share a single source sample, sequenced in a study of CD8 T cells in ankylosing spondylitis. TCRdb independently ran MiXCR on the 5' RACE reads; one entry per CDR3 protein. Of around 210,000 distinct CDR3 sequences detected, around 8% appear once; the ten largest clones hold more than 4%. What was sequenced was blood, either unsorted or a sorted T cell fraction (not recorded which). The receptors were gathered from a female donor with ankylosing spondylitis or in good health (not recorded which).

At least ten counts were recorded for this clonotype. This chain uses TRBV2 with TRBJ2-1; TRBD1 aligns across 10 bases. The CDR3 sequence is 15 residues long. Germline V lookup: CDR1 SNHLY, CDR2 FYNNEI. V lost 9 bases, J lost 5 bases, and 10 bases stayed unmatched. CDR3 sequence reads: CARTEGTGADNEQFF. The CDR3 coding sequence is TGTGCCAGGACTGAAGGGACAGGGGCTGACAATGAGCAGTTCTTC. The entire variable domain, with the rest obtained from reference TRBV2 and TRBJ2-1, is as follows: EPEVTQTPSHQVTQMGQEVILRCVPISNHLYFYWYRQILGQKVEFLVSFYNNEISEKSEIFDDQFSVERPDGSNFTLKIRSTKLEDSAMYFCARTEGTGADNEQFFGPGTRLTVL.

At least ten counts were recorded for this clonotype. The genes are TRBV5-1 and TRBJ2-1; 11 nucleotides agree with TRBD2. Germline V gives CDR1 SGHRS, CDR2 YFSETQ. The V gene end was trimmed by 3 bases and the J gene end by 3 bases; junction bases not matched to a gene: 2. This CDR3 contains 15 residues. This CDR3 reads CASSWGLADYNEQFF. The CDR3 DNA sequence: TGCGCCAGCAGCTGGGGACTAGCGGACTACAATGAGCAGTTCTTC.

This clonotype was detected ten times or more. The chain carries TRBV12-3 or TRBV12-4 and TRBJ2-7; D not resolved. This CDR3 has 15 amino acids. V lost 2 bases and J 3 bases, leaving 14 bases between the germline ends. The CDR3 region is CASSLKADFSYEQYF. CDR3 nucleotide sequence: TGTGCCAGCAGTTTAAAGGCCGATTTTAGCTACGAGCAGTACTTC.

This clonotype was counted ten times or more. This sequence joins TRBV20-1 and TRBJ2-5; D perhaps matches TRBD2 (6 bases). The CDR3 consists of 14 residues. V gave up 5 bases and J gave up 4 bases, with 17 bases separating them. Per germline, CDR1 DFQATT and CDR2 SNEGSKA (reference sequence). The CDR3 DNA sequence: TGCAGTGCTCCTATTAGTCTGGGGGGAGAGACCCAGTACTTC. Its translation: CSAPISLGGETQYF.

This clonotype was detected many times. This chain's CDR3 is CASSPDYDYGYTF. In DNA, the CDR3 is TGTGCCAGCAGCCCCGACTACGACTATGGCTACACCTTC. The chain links TRBV11-2 to TRBJ1-2; D call uncertain. There are 13 residues in the CDR3. V lost 5 bases and J lost 3, with 10 bases in between. Germline V gene sequence: CDR1 SGHAT, CDR2 FQNNGV. The complete variable domain, with remaining parts taken from reference TRBV11-2 and TRBJ1-2, reads EAGVAQSPRYKIIEKRQSVAFWCNPISGHATLYWYQQILGQGPKLLIQFQNNGVVDDSQLPKDRFSAERLKGVDSTLKIQPAKLEDSAVYLCASSPDYDYGYTFGSGTRLTVV.

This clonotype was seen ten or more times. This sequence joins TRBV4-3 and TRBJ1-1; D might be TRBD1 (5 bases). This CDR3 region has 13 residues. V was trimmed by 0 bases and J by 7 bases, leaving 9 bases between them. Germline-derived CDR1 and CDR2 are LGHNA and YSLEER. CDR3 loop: CASSQDNRLEAFF. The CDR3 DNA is TGCGCCAGCAGCCAAGATAACAGGCTTGAAGCTTTCTTT.

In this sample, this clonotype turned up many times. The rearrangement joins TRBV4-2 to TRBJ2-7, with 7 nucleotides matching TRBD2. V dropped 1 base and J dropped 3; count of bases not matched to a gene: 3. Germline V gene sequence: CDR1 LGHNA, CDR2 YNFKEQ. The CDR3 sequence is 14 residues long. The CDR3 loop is CASSQVASGYEQYF. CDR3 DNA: TGTGCCAGCAGCCAAGTGGCTAGCGGCTACGAGCAGTACTTC.

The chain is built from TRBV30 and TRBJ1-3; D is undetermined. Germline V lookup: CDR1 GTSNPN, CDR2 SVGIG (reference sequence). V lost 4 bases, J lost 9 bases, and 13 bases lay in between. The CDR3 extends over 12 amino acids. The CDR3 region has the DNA TGTGCCTGGAACCACCAGAGCACCACCATATATTTT. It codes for CAWNHQSTTIYF.

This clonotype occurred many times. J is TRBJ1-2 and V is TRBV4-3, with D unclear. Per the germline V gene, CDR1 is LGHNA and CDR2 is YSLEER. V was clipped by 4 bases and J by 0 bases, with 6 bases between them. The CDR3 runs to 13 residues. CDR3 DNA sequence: TGCGCCAGCAGCCGAAAAGCTAACTATGGCTACACCTTC. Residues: CASSRKANYGYTF.

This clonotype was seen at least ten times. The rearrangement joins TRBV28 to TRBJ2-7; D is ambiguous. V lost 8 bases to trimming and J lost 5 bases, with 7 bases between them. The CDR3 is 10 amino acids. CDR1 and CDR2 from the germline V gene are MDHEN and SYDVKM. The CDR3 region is CASSRHEQYF. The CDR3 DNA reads TGTGCCAGCTCCCGCCACGAGCAGTACTTC.

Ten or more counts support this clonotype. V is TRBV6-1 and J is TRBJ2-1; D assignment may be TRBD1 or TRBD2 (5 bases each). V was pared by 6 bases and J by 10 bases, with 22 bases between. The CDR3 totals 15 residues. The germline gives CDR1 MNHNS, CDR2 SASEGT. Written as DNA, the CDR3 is TGTGCCAGCAGCATCTCAAGACGGGGAGCAGGGGAGCAGTTCTTC. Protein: CASSISRRGAGEQFF.

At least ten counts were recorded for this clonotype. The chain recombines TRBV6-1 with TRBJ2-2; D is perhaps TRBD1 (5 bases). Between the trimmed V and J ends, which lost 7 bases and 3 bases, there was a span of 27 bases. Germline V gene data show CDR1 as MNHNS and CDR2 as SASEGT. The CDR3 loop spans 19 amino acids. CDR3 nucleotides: TGTGCCAGCACCTATACACCGAGGTCAGGGCGCATAGACACCGGGGAGCTGTTTTTT. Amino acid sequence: CASTYTPRSGRIDTGELFF.

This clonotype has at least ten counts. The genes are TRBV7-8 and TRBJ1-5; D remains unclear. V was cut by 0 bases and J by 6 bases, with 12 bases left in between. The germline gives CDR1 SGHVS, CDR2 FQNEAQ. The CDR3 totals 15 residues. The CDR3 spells CASSLAPGPPQPQHF. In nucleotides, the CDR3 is TGTGCCAGCAGCTTAGCGCCCGGTCCTCCTCAGCCCCAGCATTTT.